The entry below describes one T cell receptor beta chain. Its antigen is undetermined. These data come from a study of CD8+ T cells in alopecia areata. In the study overall: Oral tofacitinib, 5 to 10 mg twice daily, was given in an open-label trial. Study outcomes and limitations: Many expanded lesional clones persisted during tofacitinib (in both scalp and blood). Patients displayed less clarity in TCR sharing than mice, a finding possibly related to HLA. Uncertainty remains about how baseline CD8+ expansion links to response, with one nonresponder.

Noted treatment: oral pan-JAK inhibitor, 5-10 mg twice daily. Extraction of RNA preceded its reverse transcription into cDNA, which served as the sequencing template. Profiled with immunoSEQ multiplex PCR; TCRdb holds only in-frame clones, not every one. The table records more than 150,000 clones, 45% to 60% of them present only once. The clonotype was recovered from a human donor with alopecia areata. Material: CD8+ T cells sorted from blood, obtained at week 52, from a patient treated with tofacitinib.

The CDR3 here is CASSLSGQGATNYGYTF. The CDR3 DNA reads as TGTGCCAGCAGTTTATCGGGACAGGGGGCTACCAACTATGGCTACACCTTC. The rearrangement links TRBV27 to TRBJ1-2, with 12 bases that match TRBD1. J lost 2 bases, V lost 0 bases, and 4 bases had no gene match. The CDR3 contains 17 residues. CDR1 MNHEY and CDR2 SMNVEV come from the germline V gene (reference sequence).